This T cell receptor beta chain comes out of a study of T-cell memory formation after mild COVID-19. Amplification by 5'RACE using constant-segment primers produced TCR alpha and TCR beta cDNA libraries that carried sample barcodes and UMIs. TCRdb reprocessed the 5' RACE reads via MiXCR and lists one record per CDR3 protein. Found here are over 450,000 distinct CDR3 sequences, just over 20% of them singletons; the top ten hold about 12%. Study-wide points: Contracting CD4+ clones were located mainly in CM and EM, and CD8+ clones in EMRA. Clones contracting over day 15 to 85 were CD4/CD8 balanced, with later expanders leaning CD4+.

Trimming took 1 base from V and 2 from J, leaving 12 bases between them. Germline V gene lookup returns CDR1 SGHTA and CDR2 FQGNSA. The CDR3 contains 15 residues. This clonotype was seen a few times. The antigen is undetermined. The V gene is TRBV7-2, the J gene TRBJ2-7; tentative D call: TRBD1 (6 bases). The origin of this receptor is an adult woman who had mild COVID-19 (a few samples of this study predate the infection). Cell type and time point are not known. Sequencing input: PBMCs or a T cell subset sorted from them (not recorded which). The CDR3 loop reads CASSLVQGTTYEQYF. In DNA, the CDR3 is TGTGCCAGCAGCTTAGTGCAGGGGACGACCTACGAGCAGTACTTC.